Each of the 4 T cell receptor beta chains below was sequenced from the same sample in a study of OX40 agonist ivuxolimab in advanced cancers. The assay was immunoSEQ multiplex PCR, and TCRdb's table has in-frame clones only and misses some. The table has about 79,000 clones, 90% seen once; the top ten hold under 0.35%. Material: CD4+ or CD8+ T cells sorted from blood, obtained in a trial of the OX40 agonist ivuxolimab. The source of these receptors is an adult with an advanced solid tumor such as melanoma, head and neck, liver or kidney cancer.

This clone showed up just once. CDR3 sequence reads: CASSEAAQSEQFF. The DNA of the CDR3 is TGTGCCAGCAGTGAAGCTGCTCAGTCAGAGCAGTTCTTC. J is TRBJ2-1 and V is TRBV2; D is ambiguous. Trimming removed 0 bases at V and 10 bases at J, with 10 bases between. Germline CDR1 SNHLY, CDR2 FYNNEI. CDR3 size: 13 residues. Full variable domain (remainder filled in from reference TRBV2 and TRBJ2-1): EPEVTQTPSHQVTQMGQEVILRCVPISNHLYFYWYRQILGQKVEFLVSFYNNEISEKSEIFDDQFSVERPDGSNFTLKIRSTKLEDSAMYFCASSEAAQSEQFFGPGTRLTVL.

This chain uses TRBV6-5 with TRBJ1-2; 7 bases are shared with TRBD1. Trimming cost V 2 bases and J 5 bases; bases outside gene matches: 11. CDR3 length: 16 residues. CDR1 and CDR2 from the germline V gene are MNHEY and SVGAGI. CDR3 bases: TGTGCCAGCAGTTACGGGGGCCCAGGGGGAGGTTATGGCTACACCTTC. Translation gives CASSYGGPGGGYGYTF.

The gene calls are TRBV7-9 and TRBJ1-3; a weak D match, TRBD1 (5 bases). Trimming pared 1 base from V and 5 bases from J, leaving 15 bases between. CDR1 and CDR2 (germline): SEHNR, FQNEAQ (reference sequence). The CDR3 runs to 16 residues. The CDR3 region has the DNA TGTGCCAGCAGCTTAGAGGGGTACAGTAGTAGAAACACCATATATTTT. It is translated as CASSLEGYSSRNTIYF.

V usage is TRBV12-5 and J usage is TRBJ2-5; TRBD1 agrees at 11 bases. The CDR3 loop spans 14 amino acids. V lost 5 bases and J lost 3; bases outside the gene matches: 2. Looked up from germline, CDR1 is LGHNT and CDR2 is FRNRAP. CDR3 sequence reads: CASGPGQGEETQYF. In DNA form, the CDR3 reads TGTGCTAGTGGTCCGGGACAGGGGGAAGAGACCCAGTACTTC.